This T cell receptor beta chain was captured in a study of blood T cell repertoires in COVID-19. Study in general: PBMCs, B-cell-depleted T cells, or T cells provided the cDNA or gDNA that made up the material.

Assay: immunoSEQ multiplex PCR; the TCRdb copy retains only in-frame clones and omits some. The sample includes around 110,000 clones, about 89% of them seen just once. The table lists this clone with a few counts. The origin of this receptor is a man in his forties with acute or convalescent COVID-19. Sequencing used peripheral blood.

The CDR3 sequence is CASSILDSGKFGGELFF. CDR3 DNA sequence: TGTGCCAGTAGTATCCTGGATAGCGGGAAGTTTGGCGGGGAGCTGTTTTTT. The gene calls are TRBV19 and TRBJ2-2, with 8 bases identical to TRBD2. Germline V gives CDR1 LNHDA, CDR2 SQIVND (reference sequence). CDR3 length: 17 amino acids. J lost 7 bases, V lost 3 bases, and 13 bases had no gene match.